This T cell receptor (beta chain) is from a study of CD8+ T cells in alopecia areata (dated by TCRdb to 2016 to 2019). Background for the entire study: The treated patients took part in an open-label pilot trial in which moderate-to-severe alopecia areata was treated with oral tofacitinib at 5 to 10 mg twice daily. Tofacitinib was administered for 6 to 18 months, and 6 months of follow-up off drug were then conducted to assess delayed response and recurrence. In treated patients, disease severity was measured using the SALT score, which gives the percentage of scalp surface area affected. High-throughput TCRbeta sequencing was used to examine T cell clonal expansion in alopecia areata in both the C3H/HeJ mouse model and human patients. In humans, TCRbeta sequencing was performed on scalp tissue and on sorted CD4+ and CD8+ peripheral blood T cells from healthy controls and from patients with patchy or totalis/universalis alopecia areata. Biopsies were taken from tofacitinib-treated patients at baseline and again at 4 and 24 weeks into treatment, and several of those patients also had a later scalp biopsy. Scalp clonality was compared across normal scalp (n=4), patchy alopecia areata scalp (n=8), and alopecia totalis/universalis scalp (n=8). The RNA source kit depended on sample type: the PAXgene miRNA kit for fixed scalp, the miRNeasy kit for PBMCs, and the RNeasy kit for mouse skin. TCRbeta CDR3 regions were amplified by immunoSEQ multiplex PCR with 35 Vbeta forward and 13 Jbeta reverse primers.

The library came from the immunoSEQ multiplex PCR assay. RNA was extracted from all samples and reverse transcribed into cDNA as template for TCR sequencing. SuperScript III was used to make first-strand cDNA, primed with a 2:1 mix of oligo-dT and random hexamers. Amplification bias was assessed with a synthetic immune receptor repertoire, and residual bias was removed computationally. Concerning the study's data processing: Raw reads were preprocessed to remove errors, and CDR3 was defined by IMGT conventions from the conserved cysteine to phenylalanine. Clonality was computed as 1 minus the Shannon entropy, with the entropy normalized by log2 of the number of productive unique TCRs. Scalp TCRbeta sequences were cross-referenced with sorted blood CD4 and CD8 repertoires so that the CD4 or CD8 identity of scalp clones could be inferred. TCRdb provides this immuneACCESS table in a form limited to in-frame rearrangements. Some clones are lacking; in checked studies, under half of them reflect an unresolved V gene, and why the rest are absent is not known. V, J and clone size reflect that table, while D and trimming were determined from the DNA. The sample table records around 290,000 clones; 58% of these occur just once. Together, the top ten hold more than 1.5% of the sample.

V loses 6 bases, J loses 0 bases, and the germline ends lie 9 bases apart. Via the germline V gene (reference sequence), CDR1 is MNHNY and CDR2 SVGAGI. From cysteine to phenylalanine, the CDR3 is 14 amino acids long. Only CDR3 DNA is held: 42 bases, read in frame from base 1. This clone appeared a few times. Its recognized antigen is unknown. It has no much larger one-base neighbor in the sample; base qualities were not kept. The study at large found these results: Many expanded lesional clones were found to persist in scalp and blood during tofacitinib treatment, and relapse after treatment cessation may be partly explained by this persistence. Compared with normal scalp, lesional scalp had higher clonality and more expanded CD8+ clones, particularly in alopecia totalis/universalis, a pattern that suggests antigenic drive. Because the treated cohort was small and had just a single nonresponder, larger studies are needed to establish links between baseline CD8+ expansion and response. Shared TCR sequences between patients were less evident than in mice, which may be partly attributable to HLA diversity in the patient population. Resident alphabeta T cells in normal human skin are also sequenced, complicating scalp TCR repertoire analysis, unlike mouse skin dominated by gammadelta T cells. Tofacitinib significantly lowered scalp clonality and the number of expanded CD8+ clones among the top 100 scalp clones.

What this sample's time point label stands for: about 25 weeks on oral tofacitinib. The meaning of the sample's treatment or condition label: oral pan-JAK inhibitor, 5-10 mg twice daily. Lesional scalp punch biopsies and peripheral blood were collected from alopecia areata patients. After PBMCs were isolated by density centrifugation and stained for CD3, CD4 and CD8, a FACSAria was used to sort CD4+ and CD8+ T cells. This TCR was recovered from a human donor with alopecia areata. Sequenced material: CD4+ T cells sorted from blood, taken at week 24, from a patient treated with tofacitinib. The receptor chain draws on TRBV6-6 and TRBJ1-3, with the D gene not clear enough to name. The base sequence is TGTGCCAGCAGCCAAGGAAGCTCTGGAAACACCATATATTTT. The translation is CASSQGSSGNTIYF.